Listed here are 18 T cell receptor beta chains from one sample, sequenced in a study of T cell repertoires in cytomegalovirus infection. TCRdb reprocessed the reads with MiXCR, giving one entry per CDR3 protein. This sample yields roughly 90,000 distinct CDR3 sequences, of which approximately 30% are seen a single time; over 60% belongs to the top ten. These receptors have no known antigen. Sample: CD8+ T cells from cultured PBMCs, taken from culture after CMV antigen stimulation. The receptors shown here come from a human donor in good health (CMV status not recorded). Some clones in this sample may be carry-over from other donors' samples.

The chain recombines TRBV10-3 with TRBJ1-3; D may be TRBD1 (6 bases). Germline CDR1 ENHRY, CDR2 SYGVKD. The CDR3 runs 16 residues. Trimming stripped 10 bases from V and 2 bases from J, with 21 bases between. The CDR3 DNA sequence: TGTGCCACCAACCCGGGACATAGTTCGGCTGGAAACACCATATATTTT. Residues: CATNPGHSSAGNTIYF.

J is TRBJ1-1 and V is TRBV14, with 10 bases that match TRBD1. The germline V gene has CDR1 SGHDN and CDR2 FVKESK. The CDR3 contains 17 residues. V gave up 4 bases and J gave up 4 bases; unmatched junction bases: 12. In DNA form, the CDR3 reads TGTGCCAGCAGCCCGAGACAGGGGGCTGTTTTCGGCACTGAAGCTTTCTTT. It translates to CASSPRQGAVFGTEAFF.

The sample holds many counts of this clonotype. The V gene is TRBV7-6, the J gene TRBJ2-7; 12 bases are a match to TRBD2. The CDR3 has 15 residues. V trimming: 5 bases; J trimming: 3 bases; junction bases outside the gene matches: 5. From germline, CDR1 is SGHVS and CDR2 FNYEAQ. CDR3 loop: CASSPRLAGVYEQYF. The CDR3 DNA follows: TGTGCCAGCAGCCCCCGACTAGCGGGGGTCTACGAGCAGTACTTC.

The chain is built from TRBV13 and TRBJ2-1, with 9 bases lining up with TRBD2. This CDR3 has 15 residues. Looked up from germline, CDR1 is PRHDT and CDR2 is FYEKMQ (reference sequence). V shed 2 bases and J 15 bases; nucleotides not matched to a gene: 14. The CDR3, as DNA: TGTGCCAGCAGCTTACCGGCGGGGGGGAACCGAGCGTGGTTCTTC. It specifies CASSLPAGGNRAWFF.

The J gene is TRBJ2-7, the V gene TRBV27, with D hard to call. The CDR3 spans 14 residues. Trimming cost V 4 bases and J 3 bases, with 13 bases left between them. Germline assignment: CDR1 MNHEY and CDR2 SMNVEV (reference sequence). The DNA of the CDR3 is TGTGCCAGCAGTTCCCGACCCCTGAGCTACGAGCAGTACTTC. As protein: CASSSRPLSYEQYF.

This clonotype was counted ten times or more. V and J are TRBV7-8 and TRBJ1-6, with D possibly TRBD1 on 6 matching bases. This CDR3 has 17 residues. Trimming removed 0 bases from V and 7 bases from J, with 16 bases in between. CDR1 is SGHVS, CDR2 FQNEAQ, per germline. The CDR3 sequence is CASSLARAGAFNSPLHF. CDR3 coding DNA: TGTGCCAGCAGCTTAGCGAGGGCAGGGGCTTTCAATTCACCCCTCCACTTT.

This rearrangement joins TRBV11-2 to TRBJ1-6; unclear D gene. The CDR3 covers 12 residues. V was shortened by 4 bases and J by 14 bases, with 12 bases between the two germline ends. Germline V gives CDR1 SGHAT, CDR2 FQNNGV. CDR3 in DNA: TGTGCCAGCAGCTACCTAGATCTCACCCTCCACTTT. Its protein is CASSYLDLTLHF. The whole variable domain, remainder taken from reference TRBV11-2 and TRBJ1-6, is EAGVAQSPRYKIIEKRQSVAFWCNPISGHATLYWYQQILGQGPKLLIQFQNNGVVDDSQLPKDRFSAERLKGVDSTLKIQPAKLEDSAVYLCASSYLDLTLHFGNGTRLTVT.

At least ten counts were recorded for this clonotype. The CDR3 DNA reads as TGTGCCAGCAGACTAGCGGACACAGATACGCAGTATTTT. This translates into CASRLADTDTQYF. The chain uses TRBV2 and TRBJ2-3, with 8 bases aligning to TRBD2. CDR1 and CDR2 (germline): SNHLY, FYNNEI. V gave up 6 bases and J gave up 2 bases; unmatched junction bases: 1. This CDR3 is 13 amino acids long.

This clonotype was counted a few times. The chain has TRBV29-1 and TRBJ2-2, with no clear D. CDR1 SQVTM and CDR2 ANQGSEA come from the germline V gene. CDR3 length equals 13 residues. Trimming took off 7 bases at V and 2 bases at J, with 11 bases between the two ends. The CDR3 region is CSAHNLNTGELFF. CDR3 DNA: TGCAGCGCCCATAACCTAAACACCGGGGAGCTGTTTTTT.

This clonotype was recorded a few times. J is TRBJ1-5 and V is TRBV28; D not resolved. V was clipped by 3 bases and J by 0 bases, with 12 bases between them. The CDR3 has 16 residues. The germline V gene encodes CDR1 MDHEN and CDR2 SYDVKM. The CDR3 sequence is CASSFLGVNSNQPQHF. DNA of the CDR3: TGTGCCAGCAGTTTCTTGGGTGTTAATAGCAATCAGCCCCAGCATTTT.

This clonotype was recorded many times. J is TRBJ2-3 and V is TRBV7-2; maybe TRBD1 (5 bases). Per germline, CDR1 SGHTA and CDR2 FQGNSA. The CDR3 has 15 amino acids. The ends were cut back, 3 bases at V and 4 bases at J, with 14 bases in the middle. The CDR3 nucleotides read TGTGCCAGCAGCTTCACAGGATCAATCCCAGATACGCAGTATTTT. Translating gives CASSFTGSIPDTQYF.

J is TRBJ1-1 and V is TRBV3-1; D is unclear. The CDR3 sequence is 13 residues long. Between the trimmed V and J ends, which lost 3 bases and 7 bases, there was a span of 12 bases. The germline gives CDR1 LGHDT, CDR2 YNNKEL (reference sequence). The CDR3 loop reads CASSHWTKDEAFF. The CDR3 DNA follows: TGTGCCAGCAGCCACTGGACTAAGGATGAAGCTTTCTTT.

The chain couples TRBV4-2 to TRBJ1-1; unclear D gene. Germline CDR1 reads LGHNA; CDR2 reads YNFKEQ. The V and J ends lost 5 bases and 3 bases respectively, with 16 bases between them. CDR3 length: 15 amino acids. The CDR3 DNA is TGTGCCAGCAGCGAAAGCCTGGCCACATACACTGAAGCTTTCTTT. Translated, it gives CASSESLATYTEAFF.

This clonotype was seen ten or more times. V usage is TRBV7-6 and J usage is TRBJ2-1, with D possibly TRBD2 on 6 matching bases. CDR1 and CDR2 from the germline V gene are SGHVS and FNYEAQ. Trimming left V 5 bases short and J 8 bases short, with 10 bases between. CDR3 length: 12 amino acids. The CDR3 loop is CASSPGGYEQFF. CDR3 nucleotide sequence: TGTGCCAGCAGCCCCGGAGGGTATGAGCAGTTCTTC. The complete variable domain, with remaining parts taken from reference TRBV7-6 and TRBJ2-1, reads GAGVSQSPRYKVTKRGQDVALRCDPISGHVSLYWYRQALGQGPEFLTYFNYEAQQDKSGLPNDRFSAERPEGSISTLTIQRTEQRDSAMYRCASSPGGYEQFFGPGTRLTVL.

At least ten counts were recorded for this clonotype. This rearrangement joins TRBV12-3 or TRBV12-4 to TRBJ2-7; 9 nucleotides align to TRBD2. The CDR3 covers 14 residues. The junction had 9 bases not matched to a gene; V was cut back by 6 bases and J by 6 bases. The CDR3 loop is CASRSSGGGREQYF. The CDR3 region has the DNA TGTGCCAGCAGGAGTAGCGGGGGAGGTCGCGAGCAGTACTTC.

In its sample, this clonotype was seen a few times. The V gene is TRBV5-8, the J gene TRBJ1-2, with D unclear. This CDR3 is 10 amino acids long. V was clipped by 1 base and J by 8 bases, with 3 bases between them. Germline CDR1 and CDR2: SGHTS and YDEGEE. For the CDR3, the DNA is TGTGCCAGCAGCTTGCAGGGCTACACCTTC. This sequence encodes CASSLQGYTF.

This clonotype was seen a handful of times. CDR3 DNA sequence: TGTGCCAGCAACCGACTCATCGGCACAGATACGCAGTATTTT. Translation: CASNRLIGTDTQYF. The V gene is TRBV6-2 or TRBV6-3, the J gene TRBJ2-3, with D hard to call. Germline V gene data show CDR1 as MNHEY and CDR2 as SVGEGT. There are 14 residues in the CDR3. The V end lost 7 bases, the J end lost 1 base, and 12 bases lay between the germline ends.

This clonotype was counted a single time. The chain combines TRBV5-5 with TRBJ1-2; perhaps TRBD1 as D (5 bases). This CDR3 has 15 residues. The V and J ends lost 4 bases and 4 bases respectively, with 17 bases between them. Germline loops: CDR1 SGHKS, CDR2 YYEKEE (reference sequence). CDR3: CASSNRRDSTYGYTF. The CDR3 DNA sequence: TGTGCCAGCAGCAACCGCAGGGATTCTACCTATGGCTACACCTTC.